These 4 T cell receptor beta chains came from one sample sequenced in a study of cytomegalovirus exposure and HLA in healthy donors. The primer mix had 60 Vbeta and 13 Jbeta primers. TCRdb's copy holds only in-frame clones and misses some; the assay was immunoSEQ multiplex PCR. The sample has 60,000 to 85,000 clones; around 66% are singletons. The sample was PBMCs. The receptors stem from a man aged 55 to 70 in good health and CMV-seropositive.

The V call is TRBV4-2, the J call TRBJ2-1, with TRBD2 matching over 11 bases. The J segment lost 3 bases and the V segment lost 3 bases, leaving 4 bases of the junction unmatched. CDR1 and CDR2 from the germline V gene are LGHNA and YNFKEQ. This CDR3 comprises 16 residues. This CDR3 reads CASSHLAGGDYNEQFF. The CDR3 nucleotides are TGTGCCAGCAGCCACCTAGCGGGAGGTGACTACAATGAGCAGTTCTTC.

The V gene is TRBV9, the J gene TRBJ2-5; D perhaps matches TRBD1 (6 bases). Germline CDR1 and CDR2: SGDLS and YYNGEE. V gave up 3 bases and J gave up 5 bases, with 20 bases separating them. This CDR3 contains 16 residues. In nucleotides, the CDR3 is TGTGCCAGCAGCGCGGCCCCCGGGACACCCCGTGAGACCCAGTACTTC. Amino acid sequence: CASSAAPGTPRETQYF.

This clone was picked up one time. The chain recombines TRBV10-3 with TRBJ2-5; 13 bases line up with TRBD2. The V segment lost 3 bases and the J segment 3 bases; nucleotides outside the gene matches: 10. The CDR3 has 18 amino acids. Germline V gene data show CDR1 as ENHRY and CDR2 as SYGVKD. The DNA for the CDR3 is TGTGCCATCAGTGACTCGAAAGGACTAGCGGGGGTTAAAGAGACCCAGTACTTC. It codes for CAISDSKGLAGVKETQYF.

This chain joins TRBV27 and TRBJ2-2; 7 bases map to TRBD1. This CDR3 is 15 amino acids long. Germline trimming cut 5 bases from V and 4 bases from J; bases unmatched to any gene: 7. Germline loops: CDR1 MNHEY, CDR2 SMNVEV (reference sequence). The DNA for the CDR3 is TGTGCCAGCAGTCGGAAGGGGGCACGCACCGGGGAGCTGTTTTTT. It codes for CASSRKGARTGELFF.